Each of the 8 T cell receptor beta chains below was sequenced from the same sample in a study of T-cell reconstitution after alpha-beta-depleted transplantation in children. Unique molecular identifiers were incorporated during preparation of the TCRbeta library. TCRdb used MiXCR to reprocess the PCR reads, holding one entry per CDR3 protein. The table shows fewer than 450,000 distinct CDR3 sequences, with around 15% occurring only once. The sample was PBMCs, mostly from graft donor cells, taken 360 days after TCRalphabeta/CD19-depleted stem cell transplant. The receptors were sampled from a male patient between 2 and 15 years old who had a stem cell transplant for acute lymphoblastic leukemia, so the T cells may come from the graft donor.

The chain links TRBV18 to TRBJ1-5, with a possible D match to TRBD1 (5 bases). Germline-derived CDR1 and CDR2 are KGHSH and LQKENI. CDR3 length: 15 amino acids. The V end lost 6 bases, the J end lost 0 bases, and 12 bases lay between the germline ends. CDR3 DNA sequence: TGTGCCAGCTCGGCGGGGGATTATAGCAATCAGCCCCAGCATTTT. Translation gives CASSAGDYSNQPQHF.

This clonotype was observed at least ten times. This chain uses TRBV5-1 with TRBJ2-3; D is perhaps TRBD1 (5 bases). V was shortened by 0 bases and J by 2 bases, with 16 bases between the two germline ends. The CDR3 is 17 residues long. The germline gives CDR1 SGHRS, CDR2 YFSETQ. The chain's CDR3 is CASSLGSLGPFTDTQYF. In DNA form, the CDR3 reads TGCGCCAGCAGCTTGGGCTCCTTGGGGCCATTCACAGATACGCAGTATTTT.

This clonotype has at least ten counts. The chain has TRBV28 and TRBJ1-3; 9 positions agree with TRBD1. V lost 4 bases and J lost 7; bases outside the gene matches: 8. The CDR3 extends over 15 amino acids. Germline V lookup: CDR1 MDHEN, CDR2 SYDVKM. The CDR3 nucleotides are TGTGCCAGCAGTTCCGCGGACAGGGGAGGGAACACCATATATTTT. It yields the protein CASSSADRGGNTIYF.

The sample holds a few counts of this clonotype. The gene calls are TRBV20-1 and TRBJ2-1; 7 nucleotides agree with TRBD1. The ends lost 2 bases at V and 6 bases at J; junction bases unmatched: 13. The CDR3 runs 16 residues. CDR1 and CDR2 (germline): DFQATT, SNEGSKA (reference sequence). DNA of the CDR3: TGCAGTGCTAGATCCGCAACAGGGGACCCACCCAATGAGCAGTTCTTC. This translates into CSARSATGDPPNEQFF.

This clonotype showed up just a few times. In DNA form, the CDR3 reads TGTGCCAGCAGTTTAGCGCTTCTGGGGGGCTACAATGAGCAGTTCTTC. It encodes CASSLALLGGYNEQFF. V gene TRBV12-3 or TRBV12-4 combines with J gene TRBJ2-1; possibly TRBD2 for D (6 bases). The CDR3 extends over 16 amino acids. V lost 0 bases to trimming and J lost 3 bases, with 12 bases between them.

The rearrangement uses TRBV7-9 and TRBJ2-5; 11 bases line up with TRBD2. There are 15 residues in the CDR3. Per the germline V gene, CDR1 is SEHNR and CDR2 is FQNEAQ (reference sequence). With V trimmed by 3 bases and J by 5 bases, 5 bases remained unmatched. Here the CDR3 DNA reads TGTGCCAGCAGCTTGATACTAGCGGGAGAGGAGACCCAGTACTTC. Amino acids: CASSLILAGEETQYF.

This clonotype occurred a few times. The CDR3 sequence is CASKFRGPLDNSPLHF. CDR3 nucleotides: TGTGCCAGCAAATTCAGGGGGCCTCTCGATAATTCACCCCTCCACTTT. The J gene is TRBJ1-6, the V gene TRBV12-3 or TRBV12-4, with 8 bases that match TRBD1. V trimming: 7 bases; J trimming: 5 bases; junction bases outside the gene matches: 10. The CDR3 contains 16 residues.

The sample holds many counts of this clonotype. J is TRBJ2-7 and V is TRBV4-2, with 7 nucleotides matching TRBD2. V lost 0 bases, J lost 9 bases, and 5 bases stayed unmatched. The CDR3 consists of 13 residues. Germline V CDR1 and CDR2: LGHNA, YNFKEQ. CDR3 residues: CASSQDREDLQYF. Written as DNA, the CDR3 is TGTGCCAGCAGCCAAGACCGGGAGGACTTGCAGTACTTC.